The clone carrying this TCR beta chain showed up just once. One end of the junction varies from germline; a read error may be responsible. The CDR3 totals 19 residues. The data originate from a study of T-cell reconstitution after alpha-beta-depleted transplantation in children. Unique molecular identifiers were used in preparing the TCRbeta library. One entry per CDR3 protein results from TCRdb running MiXCR on the PCR reads. The sample records some 250,000 distinct CDR3 sequences, around 12% being singletons. Sequenced material: PBMCs from the stem cell graft donor, taken from the stem cell graft. The chain recombines TRBV12-3 or TRBV12-4 with TRBJ2-3; TRBD2 might be the D (6 bases). The sequence derives from a human donor who donated a stem cell graft to a child with acute lymphoblastic leukemia. The DNA for the CDR3 is TGTGCCAGCTGTTTAAGGGCTAGCGACCTAGAAGGGGTTTTAGATACGCAGTATTTT. It specifies CASCLRASDLEGVLDTQYF.